What follows are 21 T cell receptor beta chains derived from one specimen sequenced in a study of T cell responses to AZD1222 COVID-19 vaccine. Measured with immunoSEQ multiplex PCR; TCRdb has only the in-frame clones, and not every one. The table lists about 180,000 clones, roughly nine tenths of them singletons. Here the sequenced sample was peripheral blood, taken on day 0 of AZD1222 vaccination. These receptors came from an adult in good health.

Points on this clone: At one boundary the junction diverges from the germline segment, which might be a read error. The rearrangement joins TRBV28 to TRBJ1-3; D remains unclear. The CDR3 spans 12 residues. CDR1 and CDR2 (germline): MDHEN, SYDVKM. Here the CDR3 reads CASSSVSRGVVF. CDR3 nucleotides: TGTGCCAGCAGTTCCGTATCTCGCGGGGTAGTCTTC.

This clone was found once. The chain carries TRBV20-1 and TRBJ2-5, with D uncertain. With 4 bases removed from V and 5 bases from J, the gap between germline ends came to 5 bases. The V gene's germline CDR1 is DFQATT and CDR2 SNEGSKA (reference sequence). The CDR3 is 10 amino acids. The CDR3 DNA is TGCAGTGCTAAAGGGGAGACCCAGTACTTC. Protein: CSAKGETQYF.

The DNA of the CDR3 is TGCAGCGTTTCTAAAAGAACGGGATACGAGCAGTACTTC. Translated, it gives CSVSKRTGYEQYF. The chain uses TRBV29-1 and TRBJ2-7, with D possibly TRBD2 on 5 matching bases. CDR1 and CDR2 from the germline V gene are SQVTM and ANQGSEA. Trimming removed 5 bases at V and 4 bases at J, with 15 bases between. The CDR3 has 13 amino acids.

The rearrangement uses TRBV7-2 and TRBJ1-2; TRBD1 agrees at 8 bases. The CDR3 sequence is 15 residues long. Unmatched junction bases numbered 5, after V lost 1 base and J lost 4 bases. Germline loops: CDR1 SGHTA, CDR2 FQGNSA. In DNA, the CDR3 is TGTGCCAGCAGCTTAGGCAGGGGGCTACGCTATGGCTACACCTTC. Its translation: CASSLGRGLRYGYTF.

A note on this clone: This same CDR3 is encoded by further DNA sequences in the sample. The V call is TRBV6-5, the J call TRBJ1-1; the D is unclear. V lost 0 bases and J lost 1, with 6 bases in between. The germline gives CDR1 MNHEY, CDR2 SVGAGI. This CDR3 region has 14 residues. Here the CDR3 reads CASSYSPGNTEAFF. The CDR3 bases are TGTGCCAGCAGTTACTCGCCCGGGAACACTGAAGCTTTCTTT.

The chain has TRBV6-1 and TRBJ1-2, with D hard to call. V lost 2 bases and J lost 4, with 8 bases in between. The CDR3 contains 13 residues. The germline V gene encodes CDR1 MNHNS and CDR2 SASEGT. CDR3 bases: TGTGCCAGCAGTGAAAGACGCGTCTATGGCTACACCTTC. Protein: CASSERRVYGYTF.

The chain recombines TRBV2 with TRBJ2-7; TRBD1 aligns across 11 bases. The CDR3 is made up of 14 amino acids. The V gene's germline CDR1 is SNHLY and CDR2 FYNNEI. V lost 6 bases to trimming and J lost 6 bases; unmatched junction nucleotides: 7. Here the CDR3 reads CASRPGQGVGEQYF. Written as DNA, the CDR3 is TGTGCCAGCAGACCGGGACAGGGGGTTGGCGAGCAGTACTTC.

The V and J genes are TRBV7-8 and TRBJ2-7, with TRBD2 identical over 10 bases. V shed 3 bases and J 3 bases; nucleotides not matched to a gene: 8. In germline, CDR1 is SGHVS, CDR2 FQNEAQ. The CDR3 runs to 16 residues. The CDR3: CASSFGLAGEGYEQYF. Written as DNA, the CDR3 is TGTGCCAGCAGCTTTGGGCTAGCGGGGGAAGGCTACGAGCAGTACTTC.

This chain joins TRBV7-2 and TRBJ2-7, with TRBD1 as a possible D gene (6 bases). This CDR3 has 14 amino acids. The germline V and J ends were trimmed by 0 bases and 4 bases, with 10 bases remaining between them. CDR1 SGHTA and CDR2 FQGNSA come from the germline V gene. The CDR3 sequence: CASSLATRGYEQYF. CDR3 coding DNA: TGTGCCAGCAGCTTAGCTACAAGGGGGTACGAGCAGTACTTC.

The rearrangement joins TRBV7-3 to TRBJ1-5; TRBD1 matches at 12 bases. Germline V gives CDR1 SGHTA, CDR2 FQGTGA. V lost 1 base and J lost 4; bases outside the gene matches: 5. The length of the CDR3 is 17 residues. For the CDR3, the DNA is TGTGCCAGCAGCTTAAGGGACAGGGGGCTTCTAAATCAGCCCCAGCATTTT. Protein: CASSLRDRGLLNQPQHF.

The chain joins TRBV29-1 to TRBJ1-5, with 7 bases that match TRBD1. Germline-derived CDR1 and CDR2 are SQVTM and ANQGSEA. With V trimmed by 4 bases and J by 8 bases, 8 bases remained unmatched. The CDR3 is 13 residues long. CDR3 DNA sequence: TGCAGCGTTGGGGACAGCCAAGGTGAGCCCCAGCATTTT. Amino acids: CSVGDSQGEPQHF.

The V gene is TRBV4-1, the J gene TRBJ1-2; possible D gene TRBD1, 5 bases. Looked up from germline, CDR1 is MGHRA and CDR2 is YSYEKL. V lost 3 bases and J 3 bases, leaving 14 bases between the germline ends. The CDR3 has 15 residues. This chain's CDR3 is CASSQSQARDYGYTF. The CDR3 nucleotides read TGCGCCAGCAGCCAGTCCCAGGCCAGGGACTATGGCTACACCTTC.

The rearrangement uses TRBV3-1 (or the pseudogene TRBV3-2) and TRBJ1-5; 10 nucleotides match TRBD1. CDR1 LGHDT and CDR2 YNNKEL come from the germline V gene (reference sequence). With V trimmed by 0 bases and J by 6 bases, 5 bases remained unmatched. This CDR3 region has 16 residues. The CDR3 DNA is TGTGCCAGCAGCCAAGATCGGGACAGGGGTGTTCAGCCCCAGCATTTT. Its translation: CASSQDRDRGVQPQHF.

This chain connects TRBV12-3 or TRBV12-4 to TRBJ2-7; 7 bases are shared with TRBD2. Trimming cost V 3 bases and J 4 bases; bases outside gene matches: 3. The CDR3 length is 13 residues. CDR3 loop: CASSFSGAYEQYV. In DNA form, the CDR3 reads TGTGCCAGCAGTTTCAGCGGGGCGTACGAGCAGTACGTC.

The chain is built from TRBV10-3 and TRBJ2-3, with 11 nucleotides matching TRBD2. The germline V gene encodes CDR1 ENHRY and CDR2 SYGVKD. The CDR3 is 16 amino acids. With 8 bases clipped from V and 2 bases from J, the junction kept 9 bases outside the gene matches. CDR3 residues: CAIGGTSGSNTDTQYF. In DNA, the CDR3 is TGTGCCATCGGAGGGACTAGCGGATCAAACACAGATACGCAGTATTTT.

The chain is built from TRBV19 and TRBJ1-5, with D hard to call. The CDR3 sequence is 13 residues long. V was cut by 5 bases and J by 4 bases, with 9 bases left in between. Germline CDR1 and CDR2: LNHDA and SQIVND (reference sequence). The CDR3 here is CASSPRENQPQHF. The CDR3 bases are TGTGCCAGTAGTCCGCGGGAAAATCAGCCCCAGCATTTT.

V and J are TRBV10-3 and TRBJ2-5; D is undetermined. CDR3 length: 17 amino acids. V lost 4 bases and J lost 2, with 20 bases in between. Germline V gives CDR1 ENHRY, CDR2 SYGVKD. This chain's CDR3 is CAISGRTERNPQETQYF. The CDR3 nucleotides are TGTGCCATCAGTGGTCGGACCGAGAGAAACCCGCAAGAGACCCAGTACTTC.

J is TRBJ1-1 and V is TRBV4-1; perhaps TRBD1 as D (5 bases). Trimming left V 1 base short and J 4 bases short, with 13 bases between. The germline V gene has CDR1 MGHRA and CDR2 YSYEKL. This CDR3 spans 15 amino acids. In DNA form, the CDR3 reads TGCGCCAGCAGCCAAGTTGGGGGTTTGAGCACTGAAGCTTTCTTT. The encoded protein is CASSQVGGLSTEAFF.

This rearrangement joins TRBV15 to TRBJ1-1, with D hard to call. Germline CDR1 reads LNHNV; CDR2 reads YYDKDF (reference sequence). Deletions cut 6 bases from V and 6 bases from J, with 17 bases between. The CDR3 runs to 14 residues. This chain's CDR3 is CATRARGSGSEAFF. The CDR3 DNA sequence: TGTGCCACCAGGGCCCGGGGAAGTGGCTCTGAAGCTTTCTTT.

The sample holds one count of this clone. This chain connects TRBV7-9 to TRBJ1-2, with TRBD1 matching 8 bases. This CDR3 comprises 16 residues. The ends lost 3 bases at V and 0 bases at J; junction bases unmatched: 6. Germline CDR1 and CDR2: SEHNR and FQNEAQ (reference sequence). The CDR3 nucleotides read TGTGCCAGCAGCTTTACGCGGGACAGGACTAACTATGGCTACACCTTC. Translated: CASSFTRDRTNYGYTF.

The chain carries TRBV11-2 and TRBJ1-4; TRBD1 matches 7 bases. The CDR3 loop spans 17 amino acids. Trimming at V came to 3 bases and at J to 0 bases, leaving 7 bases not matched to a gene. The germline V gene encodes CDR1 SGHAT and CDR2 FQNNGV. The CDR3 is CASSFARDSPTNEKLFF. CDR3 nucleotide sequence: TGTGCCAGCAGCTTCGCCCGGGACAGCCCAACTAATGAAAAACTGTTTTTT.